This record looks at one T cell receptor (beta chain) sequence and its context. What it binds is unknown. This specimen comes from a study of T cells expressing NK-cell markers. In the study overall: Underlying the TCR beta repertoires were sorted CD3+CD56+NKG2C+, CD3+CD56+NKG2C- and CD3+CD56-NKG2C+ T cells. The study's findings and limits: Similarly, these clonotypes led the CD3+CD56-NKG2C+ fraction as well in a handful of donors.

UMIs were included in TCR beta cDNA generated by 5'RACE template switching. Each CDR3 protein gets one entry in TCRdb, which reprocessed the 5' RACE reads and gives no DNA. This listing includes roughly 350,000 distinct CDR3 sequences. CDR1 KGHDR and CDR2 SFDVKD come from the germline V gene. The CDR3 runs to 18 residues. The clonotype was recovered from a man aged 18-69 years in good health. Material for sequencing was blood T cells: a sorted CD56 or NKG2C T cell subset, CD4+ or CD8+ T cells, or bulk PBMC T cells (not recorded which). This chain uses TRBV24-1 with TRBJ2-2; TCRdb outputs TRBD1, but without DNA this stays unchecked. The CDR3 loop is CATSDSGRGAWNTGELFF.